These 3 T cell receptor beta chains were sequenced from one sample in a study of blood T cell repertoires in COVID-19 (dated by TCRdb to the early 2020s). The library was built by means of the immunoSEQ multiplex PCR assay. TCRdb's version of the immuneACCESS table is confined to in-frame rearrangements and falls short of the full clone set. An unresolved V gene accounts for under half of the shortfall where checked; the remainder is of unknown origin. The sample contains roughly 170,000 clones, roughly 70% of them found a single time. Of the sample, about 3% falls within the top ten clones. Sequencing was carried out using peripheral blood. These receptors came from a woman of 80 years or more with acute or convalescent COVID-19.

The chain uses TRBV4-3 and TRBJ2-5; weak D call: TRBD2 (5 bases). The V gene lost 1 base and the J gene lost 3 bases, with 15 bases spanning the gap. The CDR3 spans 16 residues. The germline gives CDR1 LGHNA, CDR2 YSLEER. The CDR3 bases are TGCGCCAGCAGCCAAGTCGGTTCGGGGTGGGAAGAGACCCAGTACTTC. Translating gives CASSQVGSGWEETQYF.

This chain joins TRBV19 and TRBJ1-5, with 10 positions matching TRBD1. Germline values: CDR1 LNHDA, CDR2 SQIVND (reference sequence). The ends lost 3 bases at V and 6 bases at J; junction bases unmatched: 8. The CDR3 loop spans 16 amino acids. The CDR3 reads CASSILDRGRAQPQHF. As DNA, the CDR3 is TGTGCCAGTAGTATTCTCGACAGGGGGCGAGCTCAGCCCCAGCATTTT.

The CDR3 DNA reads TGTGCCAGCAGTTTGTACAGGGGGTACGAGCAGTACTTC. It specifies CASSLYRGYEQYF. The chain carries TRBV28 and TRBJ2-7, with 8 bases that match TRBD1. The germline gives CDR1 MDHEN, CDR2 SYDVKM. V shed 3 bases, J shed 4 bases, and the junction held 2 bases outside the gene matches. This CDR3 comprises 13 residues.